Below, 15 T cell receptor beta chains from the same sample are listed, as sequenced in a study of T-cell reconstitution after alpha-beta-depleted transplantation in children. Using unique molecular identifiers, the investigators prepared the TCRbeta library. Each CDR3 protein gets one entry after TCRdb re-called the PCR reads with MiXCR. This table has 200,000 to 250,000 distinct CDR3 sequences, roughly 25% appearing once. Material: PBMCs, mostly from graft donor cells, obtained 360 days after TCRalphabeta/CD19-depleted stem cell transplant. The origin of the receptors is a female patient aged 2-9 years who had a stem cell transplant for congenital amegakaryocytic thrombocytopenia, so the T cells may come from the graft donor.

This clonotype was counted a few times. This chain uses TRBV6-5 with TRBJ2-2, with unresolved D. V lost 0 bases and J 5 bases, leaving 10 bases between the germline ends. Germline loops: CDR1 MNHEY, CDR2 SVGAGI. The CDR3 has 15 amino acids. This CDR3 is CASSYSRQHTGELFF. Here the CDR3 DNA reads TGTGCCAGCAGTTACTCACGGCAGCATACCGGGGAGCTGTTTTTT.

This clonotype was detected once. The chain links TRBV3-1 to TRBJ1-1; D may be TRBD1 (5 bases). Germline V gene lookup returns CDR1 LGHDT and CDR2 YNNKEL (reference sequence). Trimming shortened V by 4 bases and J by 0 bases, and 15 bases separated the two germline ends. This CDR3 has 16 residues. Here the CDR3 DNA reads TGTGCCAGCAGCCTTTTCGGGGGTTCGGTGAACACTGAAGCTTTCTTT. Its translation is CASSLFGGSVNTEAFF.

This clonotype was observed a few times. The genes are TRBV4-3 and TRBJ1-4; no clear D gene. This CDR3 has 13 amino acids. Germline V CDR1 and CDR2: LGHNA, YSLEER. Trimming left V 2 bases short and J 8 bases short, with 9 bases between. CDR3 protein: CASSQLREEKLFF. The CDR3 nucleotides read TGCGCCAGCAGCCAATTGAGGGAGGAAAAACTGTTTTTT.

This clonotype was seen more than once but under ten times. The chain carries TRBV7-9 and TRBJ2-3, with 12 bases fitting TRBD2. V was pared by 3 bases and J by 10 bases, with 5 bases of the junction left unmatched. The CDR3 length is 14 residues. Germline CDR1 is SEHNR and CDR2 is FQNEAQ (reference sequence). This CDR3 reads CASSLTSGSTAQYF. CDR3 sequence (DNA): TGTGCCAGCAGCTTGACTAGCGGGAGTACCGCGCAGTATTTT.

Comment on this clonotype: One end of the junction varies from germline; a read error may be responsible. CDR3 loop: CVSRKDRADGELFF. CDR3 in DNA: TGCGTCAGCAGAAAGGACAGGGCTGACGGGGAGCTGTTTTTT. The chain has TRBV5-1 and TRBJ2-2; 8 bases map to TRBD1. The V gene's germline CDR1 is SGHRS and CDR2 YFSETQ. This CDR3 region has 14 residues.

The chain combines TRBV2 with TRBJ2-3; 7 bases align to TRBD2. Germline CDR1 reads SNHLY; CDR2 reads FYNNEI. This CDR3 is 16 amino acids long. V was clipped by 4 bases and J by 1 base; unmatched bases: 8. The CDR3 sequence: CASSALRLARTDTQYF. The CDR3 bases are TGTGCCAGCAGTGCGCTCCGACTAGCTCGCACAGATACGCAGTATTTT.

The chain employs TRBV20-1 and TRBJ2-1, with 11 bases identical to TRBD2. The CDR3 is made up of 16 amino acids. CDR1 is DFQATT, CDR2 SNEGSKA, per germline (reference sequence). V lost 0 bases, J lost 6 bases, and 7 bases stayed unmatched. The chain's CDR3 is CSARDRNSGRANEQFF. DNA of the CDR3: TGCAGTGCTAGAGATAGGAATAGCGGGAGGGCCAATGAGCAGTTCTTC.

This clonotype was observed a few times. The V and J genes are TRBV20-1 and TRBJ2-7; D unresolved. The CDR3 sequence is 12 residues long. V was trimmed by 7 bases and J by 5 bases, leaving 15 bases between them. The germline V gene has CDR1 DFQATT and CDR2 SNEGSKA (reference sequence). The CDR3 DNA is TGCAGTGGCCTTATACTTATGAACGAGCAGTACTTC. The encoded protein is CSGLILMNEQYF.

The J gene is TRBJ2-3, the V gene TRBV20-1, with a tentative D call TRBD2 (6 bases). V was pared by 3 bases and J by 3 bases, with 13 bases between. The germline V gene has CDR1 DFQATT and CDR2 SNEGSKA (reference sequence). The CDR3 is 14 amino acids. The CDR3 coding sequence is TGCAGTGCTAGTCAAGTCGGAGGGACAGATACGCAGTATTTT. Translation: CSASQVGGTDTQYF.

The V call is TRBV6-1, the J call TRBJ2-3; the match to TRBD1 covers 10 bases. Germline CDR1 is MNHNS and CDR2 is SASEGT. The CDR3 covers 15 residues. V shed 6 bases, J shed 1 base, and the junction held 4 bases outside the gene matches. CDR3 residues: CASSFGQGGTDTQYF. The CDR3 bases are TGTGCCAGCAGCTTCGGACAGGGGGGCACAGATACGCAGTATTTT.

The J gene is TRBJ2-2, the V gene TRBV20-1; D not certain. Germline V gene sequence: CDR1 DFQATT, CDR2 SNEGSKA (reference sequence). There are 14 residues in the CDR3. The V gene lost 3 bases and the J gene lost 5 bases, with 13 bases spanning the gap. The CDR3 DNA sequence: TGCAGTGCTAGCAGTGAGATGGGAACCGGGGAGCTGTTTTTT. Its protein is CSASSEMGTGELFF.

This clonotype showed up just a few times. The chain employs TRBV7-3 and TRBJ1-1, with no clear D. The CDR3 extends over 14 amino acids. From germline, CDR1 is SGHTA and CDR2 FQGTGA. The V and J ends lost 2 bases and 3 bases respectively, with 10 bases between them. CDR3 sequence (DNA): TGTGCCAGCAGCTTATTAGGGTTTGACACTGAAGCTTTCTTT. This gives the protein CASSLLGFDTEAFF. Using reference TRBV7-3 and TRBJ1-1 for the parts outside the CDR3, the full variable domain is GAGVSQTPSNKVTEKGKYVELRCDPISGHTALYWYRQSLGQGPEFLIYFQGTGAADDSGLPNDRFFAVRPEGSVSTLKIQRTERGDSAVYLCASSLLGFDTEAFFGQGTRLTVV.

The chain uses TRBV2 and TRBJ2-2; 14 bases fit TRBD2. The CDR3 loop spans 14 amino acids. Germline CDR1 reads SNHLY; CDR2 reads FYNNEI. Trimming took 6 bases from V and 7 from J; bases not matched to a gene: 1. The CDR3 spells CASRGTSGSGELFF. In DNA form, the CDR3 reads TGTGCCAGCAGGGGGACTAGCGGGAGCGGGGAGCTGTTTTTT.

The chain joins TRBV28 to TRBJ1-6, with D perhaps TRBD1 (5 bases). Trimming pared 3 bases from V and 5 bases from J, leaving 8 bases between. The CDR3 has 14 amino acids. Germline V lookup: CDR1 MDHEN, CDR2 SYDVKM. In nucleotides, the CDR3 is TGTGCCAGCAGTTTTCCCAGGGATAATTCACCCCTCCACTTT. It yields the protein CASSFPRDNSPLHF. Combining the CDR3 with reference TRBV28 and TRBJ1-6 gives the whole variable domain DVKVTQSSRYLVKRTGEKVFLECVQDMDHENMFWYRQDPGLGLRLIYFSYDVKMKEKGDIPEGYSVSREKKERFSLILESASTNQTSMYLCASSFPRDNSPLHFGNGTRLTVT.

CDR3 coding DNA: TGTGCCAGCAGCGTGGGACTAGCGACAAACAATGAGCAGTTCTTC. Translated, it gives CASSVGLATNNEQFF. The genes are TRBV9 and TRBJ2-1; 10 bases match TRBD2. V shed 2 bases, J shed 5 bases, and the junction held 4 bases outside the gene matches. CDR1 SGDLS and CDR2 YYNGEE come from the germline V gene. This CDR3 is 15 amino acids long.